This TCR beta chain was captured in a study of blood T cell repertoires in COVID-19. On the study more broadly: There were acute and convalescent COVID-19 samples, and they came from the United States, Italy and Spain. Sample material is recorded as cDNA or gDNA derived from T cells, B-cell-depleted T cells, or PBMCs.

Authors' methods: Reference gene primers were amplified, and this amplification served to estimate nucleated cell counts. The protocol was immunoSEQ multiplex PCR, while the TCRdb copy is restricted to in-frame clones and leaves out a portion. V, J and clone size are taken as reported in that table, and D and trimming were inferred from the DNA itself. This table has tens of thousands of clones, roughly 88% appearing once. The sequenced sample consisted of peripheral blood. The sequence came from a woman aged 40 to 49 with acute or convalescent COVID-19.

The DNA for the CDR3 is TGTGCCAGCAGCGGAACTAGCGGGAGCGCCTACGAGCAGTACTTC. It yields the protein CASSGTSGSAYEQYF. The chain couples TRBV5-5 to TRBJ2-7, with 11 bases aligning to TRBD2. Trimming at V came to 4 bases and at J to 2 bases, leaving 5 bases not matched to a gene. The germline V gene encodes CDR1 SGHKS and CDR2 YYEKEE (reference sequence). There are 15 residues in the CDR3. Supplemented by reference TRBV5-5 and TRBJ2-7, the full variable domain reads DAGVTQSPTHLIKTRGQQVTLRCSPISGHKSVSWYQQVLGQGPQFIFQYYEKEERGRGNFPDRFSARQFPNYSSELNVNALLLGDSALYLCASSGTSGSAYEQYFGPGTRLTVT.